A selection of T cell receptor beta chains follows, all from one sample in a study of spatial heterogeneity in lung cancer. One entry per CDR3 protein results from TCRdb running MiXCR on the 5' RACE reads. The table has approximately 17,000 distinct CDR3 sequences, more than 6.5% seen once. The sequencing used lung tumor tissue, collected at surgery. The receptor source for this set is a male donor with early-stage non-small cell lung cancer. CDR3s include the opening cysteine and the closing phenylalanine or tryptophan. A D gene is named only where the DNA matches it firmly. Size tells how often a clone was seen (once, few, many) or the class of an expanded clone, and some rows leave it out.

D,J,size,V,DNA,CDR3
-,TRBJ1-1,many,TRBV10-3,TGTGCCATCAGTGAAACTACAGGTGTAGCTTTCTTT,CAISETTGVAFF
TRBD2,TRBJ2-3,many,TRBV3-1,TGTGCCAGCAGCACTAGCGGGGGACCTAGCACAGATACGCAGTATTTT,CASSTSGGPSTDTQYF
-,TRBJ2-3,many,TRBV10-3,TGTGCCATCAGACCGGGACACCCCACAGATACGCAGTATTTT,CAIRPGHPTDTQYF
-,TRBJ2-1,few,TRBV5-4,TGTGCCAGCAGCTCCTCAAAAGGAGGGCAGTTAACCTACAATGAGCAGTTCTTC,CASSSSKGGQLTYNEQFF
-,TRBJ2-1,-,TRBV7-6,TGTGCCAGCAGCTTAGTTCTCAGGGGGGGTGGCAATGAGCAGTTCTTC,CASSLVLRGGGNEQFF
-,TRBJ1-5,medium-sized,TRBV7-2,TGTGCCAGCAGCTACAACCGTAATCAGCCCCAGCATTTT,CASSYNRNQPQHF
-,TRBJ1-1,-,TRBV5-1,TGCGCCAGCAGCTTGGGATCCGGGACATCCAATGAAGCTTTCTTT,CASSLGSGTSNEAFF
TRBD1,TRBJ1-2,many,TRBV6-5,TGTGCCAGCAGCCCCGGACAGGTATATGGCTACACCTTC,CASSPGQVYGYTF
-,TRBJ2-2,many,TRBV19,TGTGCCAGTAGTCCTAGTTACGCGAACACCGGGGAGCTGTTTTTT,CASSPSYANTGELFF
-,TRBJ2-3,few,TRBV5-1,TGCGCCAGCAACGGGGGCACAGATACGCAGTATTTT,CASNGGTDTQYF
TRBD2,TRBJ2-7,medium-sized,TRBV11-2,TGTGCCAGCAGCTTCGGTGCTAGCGGGGGGTACGAGCAGTACTTC,CASSFGASGGYEQYF
-,TRBJ1-4,few,TRBV30,TGTGCCTCCCCGGCCTCTGACAATGAAAAACTGTTTTTT,CASPASDNEKLFF
TRBD2,TRBJ2-3,-,TRBV20-1,TGCAGTGCTAGACGCGGACTAGCGGGAACGCAGTATTTT,CSARRGLAGTQYF
TRBD2,TRBJ2-1,-,TRBV18,TGTGCCAGCTCACCACGGGTAGCGGGGGCCCGGAGCTCCTACAATGAGCAGTTCTTC,CASSPRVAGARSSYNEQFF
TRBD1,TRBJ1-5,many,TRBV2,TGTGCCAGCAGTGTTGGGACAGGGCTTCAGCCCCAGCATTTT,CASSVGTGLQPQHF
TRBD1,TRBJ2-7,many,TRBV28,TGTGCCAGCAGTTTGGGGGTCGGCGGCAGGGGGCTTGGGGAGCAGTACTTC,CASSLGVGGRGLGEQYF
-,TRBJ1-2,few,TRBV7-2,TGTGCCAGCACCCGGGACTATGGCTACACCTTC,CASTRDYGYTF
TRBD2,TRBJ2-7,-,TRBV28,TGTGCCAGCAGGAGCGGGGGGACCTACGAGCAGTACTTC,CASRSGGTYEQYF
-,TRBJ2-4,few,TRBV5-5,TGTGCCAGCAGCTTGGTACAGTTCCAAAACATTCAGTACTTC,CASSLVQFQNIQYF
-,TRBJ2-3,few,TRBV5-1,TGCGCCAGCAGCTTGGTCTCTGGGGCCAGCACAGATACGCAGTATTTT,CASSLVSGASTDTQYF
TRBD2,TRBJ2-3,few,TRBV7-9,TGTGCCAGCAGCTTAGCAGGGGGACTAGCGGTCACAGATACGCAGTATTTT,CASSLAGGLAVTDTQYF
TRBD1,TRBJ2-7,many,TRBV2,TGTGCCAGCAGTGGAGGAGACAGGGACCTTCCCTACGAGCAGTACTTC,CASSGGDRDLPYEQYF
-,TRBJ2-2,-,TRBV18,TGTGCCAGCTCACAAGGCAGGTCGAACACCGGGGAGCTGTTTTTT,CASSQGRSNTGELFF
-,TRBJ2-3,many,TRBV6-6,TGTGCCAGCAGTTACGAGGGACGTGGCACAGATACGCAGTATTTT,CASSYEGRGTDTQYF
-,TRBJ2-4,many,TRBV4-1,TGCGCCAGCAGCCAAGACACAAACATTCAGTACTTC,CASSQDTNIQYF
-,TRBJ1-1,-,TRBV11-1,TGTGCCAGCAGCTTAGCCTCAGGGAGGGGGACTGAAGCTTTCTTT,CASSLASGRGTEAFF
TRBD2,TRBJ2-3,-,TRBV10-3,TGTGCCATCAGAGCGGGGGGAAGAACAGATACGCAGTATTTT,CAIRAGGRTDTQYF
-,TRBJ1-6,many,TRBV20-1,TGCAGTGTAAAAACCGGCGACTCACCCCTCCACTTT,CSVKTGDSPLHF
-,TRBJ1-1,-,TRBV7-6,TGTGCCAGCAGCTTTCCGGAAGGTGACACTGAAGCTTTCTTT,CASSFPEGDTEAFF
-,TRBJ1-5,many,TRBV20-1,TGCAGTGCACTACCGGTGCAAAACAATCAGCCCCAGCATTTT,CSALPVQNNQPQHF
-,TRBJ2-3,-,TRBV18,TGTGCCAGCTCACCTAGTACAAAAAGCACAGATACGCAGTATTTT,CASSPSTKSTDTQYF
-,TRBJ1-5,-,TRBV28,TGTGCCAGCAGTTTAAACGGACAGTTTAATCAGCCCCAGCATTTT,CASSLNGQFNQPQHF
TRBD2,TRBJ2-7,-,TRBV3-1,TGTGCCAGCAGCCAAGATCTTTCCGGTGGGAGGGCGACCTACGAGCAGTACTTC,CASSQDLSGGRATYEQYF
-,TRBJ1-4,medium-sized,TRBV4-3,TGCGCCAGCAGCCAAGATGGCAGCCTGGGGGAAAAACTGTTTTTT,CASSQDGSLGEKLFF
-,TRBJ1-1,medium-sized,TRBV4-1,TGCGCCAGCAGCCCGAATAGCCCAGGGATGAGGCCCTACGGTGAAGCTTTCTTT,CASSPNSPGMRPYGEAFF
TRBD1,TRBJ2-7,few,TRBV6-6,TGTGCCAGCAGTAGTTCCGGGGACAGGGGGTCCTACGAGCAGTACTTC,CASSSSGDRGSYEQYF
-,TRBJ2-3,few,TRBV6-2/TRBV6-3,TGTGCCAGCAGTTACGCCGCCGAGGGTGCGCAGTATTTT,CASSYAAEGAQYF
TRBD1,TRBJ2-7,few,TRBV6-6,TGTGCCAGCAGTTACCGATCGGACAGGGGGGACGAGCAGTACTTC,CASSYRSDRGDEQYF
-,TRBJ1-5,many,TRBV7-2,TGTGCCAGCAGCGCAGGGGTTCAGCCCCAGCATTTT,CASSAGVQPQHF
TRBD1,TRBJ2-5,-,TRBV4-2,TGTGCCAGCAGCTTGACGGGACAGTCTCGGGAGACCCAGTACTTC,CASSLTGQSRETQYF
-,TRBJ2-1,few,TRBV7-2,TGTGCCAGCAGCTTAGTCGCGACAAGGAGCAATGAGCAGTTCTTC,CASSLVATRSNEQFF
-,TRBJ2-5,many,TRBV5-1,TGCGCCAGCAGCTTGGGGCCCGGGGAGACCCAGTACTTC,CASSLGPGETQYF
TRBD1,TRBJ2-7,many,TRBV6-6,TGTGCCAGCAGTTCCGGACAGGGTACCTACGAGCAGTACTTC,CASSSGQGTYEQYF
TRBD2,TRBJ2-1,few,TRBV6-6,TGTGCCAGCAGTCTGGAGGCTAGCGGGGCCAATGAGCAGTTCTTC,CASSLEASGANEQFF
TRBD1,TRBJ2-5,-,TRBV9,TGTGTCAGCAGCGACTTTCGACAGGGAGAGACCCAGTACTTC,CVSSDFRQGETQYF
TRBD2,TRBJ2-7,few,TRBV28,TGTGCCAGCAGTCATACTAGCGGGGGTCTCTTAGTGTACGAGCAGTACTTC,CASSHTSGGLLVYEQYF
-,TRBJ1-4,many,TRBV2,TGTGCCAGTCGGAAGGACCAAGGGGCTAATGAAAAACTGTTTTTT,CASRKDQGANEKLFF